This T cell receptor (beta chain) was retrieved from a study of T-cell reconstitution after alpha-beta-depleted transplantation in children. Study results and limitations: Surviving recipient T cells and intrathymic progenitors accounted for some patients' high TCRbeta diversity at day 60. By one year post-transplant, T-cell counts and diversity largely arose from T cells that were newly produced. Reportedly, roughly two months post-transplant, alpha-beta T cells arose from several hundred expanded graft clones.

With respect to this clonotype: Its antigen remains unidentified.

V shed 5 bases and J shed 5 bases, with 21 bases lying between them. In germline, CDR1 is SGHAT, CDR2 FQDESV (reference sequence). The CDR3 loop spans 16 amino acids. For TCRbeta, the library was prepared with unique molecular identifiers. TCRdb analysed the PCR reads with MiXCR anew, one entry per CDR3 protein. This sample has about 220,000 distinct CDR3 sequences; roughly 15% occur once, and the top ten carry 43%. The input for sequencing was PBMCs, mostly from graft donor cells, taken 360 days after TCRalphabeta/CD19-depleted stem cell transplant. The source is a male patient between 2 and 10 years old who had a stem cell transplant for acute lymphoblastic leukemia, so the T cells may come from the graft donor. The chain carries TRBV11-1 and TRBJ1-1; D might be TRBD1 (5 bases). The CDR3 is CASSQSRGRGETEAFF. The DNA of the CDR3 is TGTGCCAGCAGCCAAAGTAGGGGCCGGGGAGAAACTGAAGCTTTCTTT. The whole variable domain, filled in from reference TRBV11-1 and TRBJ1-1, reads EAEVAQSPRYKITEKSQAVAFWCDPISGHATLYWYRQILGQGPELLVQFQDESVVDDSQLPKDRFSAERLKGVDSTLKIQPAELGDSAMYLCASSQSRGRGETEAFFGQGTRLTVV.